This T cell receptor beta chain comes out of a study of CD8+ T cells in alopecia areata (dated 2018 in TCRdb). Study-level background: The treated patients, all with moderate-to-severe alopecia areata, were enrolled in an open-label pilot trial of oral tofacitinib given at 5 to 10 mg twice daily. The study used high-throughput TCRbeta sequencing to examine T cell clonal expansion in alopecia areata, in both the C3H/HeJ mouse model and human patients. TCRbeta CDR3 regions were amplified by immunoSEQ multiplex PCR using 35 Vbeta forward and 13 Jbeta reverse primers. The SALT score, which quantifies the percentage of affected scalp surface area, was used to measure disease severity in treated patients. Patients on tofacitinib were biopsied at baseline and after 4 and 24 weeks of treatment, and several of the patients also had a later scalp biopsy. Scalp clonality was compared across normal scalp (n=4), patchy alopecia areata scalp (n=8), and alopecia totalis/universalis scalp (n=8). Tofacitinib was given for 6 to 18 months, followed by 6 months of follow-up off drug to assess delayed response and recurrence. The RNA source kit depended on sample type: the PAXgene miRNA kit for fixed scalp, the miRNeasy kit for PBMCs, and the RNeasy kit for mouse skin. On the human side, TCRbeta sequencing was run on scalp tissue and on sorted CD4+ and CD8+ peripheral blood T cells from healthy controls and from alopecia areata patients with either patchy or totalis/universalis disease.

The library was made by the immunoSEQ multiplex PCR assay. For TCR sequencing, RNA was extracted from every sample and reverse transcribed into cDNA to serve as template. First-strand cDNA was synthesized using SuperScript III with a 2:1 mix of oligo-dT and random hexamers. Amplification bias was assessed with a synthetic immune receptor repertoire, and residual bias was removed computationally. The study's processing was this. Raw reads were preprocessed to remove errors, and CDR3 was defined according to IMGT conventions as the region from the conserved cysteine to phenylalanine. Clonality was calculated as 1 minus Shannon entropy normalized by log2 of the number of productive unique TCRs. CD4 or CD8 identity of scalp clones was inferred by cross-referencing scalp TCRbeta sequences with sorted blood CD4 and CD8 repertoires. Entries here come from immuneACCESS through TCRdb and include only in-frame sequences with V and J called. Some clones fail to appear in such tables; in the studies checked, an unresolved V gene covers under half of the shortfall, and the cause of the remainder is unknown. V, J and clone size derive from that table, while D and trimming were established from the DNA sequence. This sample holds about 190,000 clones; roughly 50% were observed only once. Of the sample, roughly 12% is held by the ten largest clones.

V and J lose 5 bases and 6 bases, and a span of 4 bases separates them. The CDR3 measures 11 amino acids from cysteine to phenylalanine. Left in the record is the CDR3 DNA by itself, 33 bases read in frame from the first base. For CDR1 and CDR2, the germline V gene lists SNHLY and FYNNEI. Findings and caveats that apply to the study as a whole: During tofacitinib treatment, many expanded lesional clones stuck around in both scalp and blood, and this persistence may partly explain why relapse happens after treatment is stopped. The treated cohort was small, with a single nonresponder, so links between baseline CD8+ expansion and response need larger studies. Tofacitinib significantly lowered scalp clonality and the number of expanded CD8+ clones among the top 100 scalp clones. Shared TCR sequences between patients were less evident than in mice, which may be partly attributable to HLA diversity in the patient population. Unlike mouse skin, where gammadelta T cells dominate, normal human skin contains resident alphabeta T cells that get sequenced too, which complicates analysis of the scalp TCR repertoire. Lesional scalp, especially in alopecia totalis/universalis, showed higher clonality and more expanded CD8+ clones than normal scalp, suggesting antigenic drive.

Comments on this clone: The antigen it binds to is not known. Base qualities are not provided; no much larger clone lies one nucleotide away.

The time point label of this sample denotes: roughly 26 weeks on oral tofacitinib. The treatment or condition label on this specimen signifies: oral pan-JAK inhibitor, 5-10 mg twice daily. Lesional scalp punch biopsies and peripheral blood were collected from alopecia areata patients. After PBMCs were isolated by density centrifugation and stained for CD3, CD4 and CD8, a FACSAria was used to sort CD4+ and CD8+ T cells. The sequence was obtained from a human donor with alopecia areata. This chain joins TRBV2 to TRBJ2-2; no D gene is confidently identified. The sequencing used CD8+ T cells sorted from blood, collected at week 24, from a patient treated with tofacitinib. CDR3 protein: CASSRAGELFF. In nucleotides, the sequence is TGTGCCAGCAGTAGGGCCGGGGAGCTGTTTTTT.